This is a list of T cell receptor beta chains from one sample in a study of T cell responses to AZD1222 COVID-19 vaccine. Method: immunoSEQ multiplex PCR; TCRdb's copy keeps in-frame clones and lacks some. Among under 170,000 clones, around 94% were seen once, and the ten largest hold roughly 1.2%. The specimen was peripheral blood, collected on day 0 of AZD1222 vaccination. The receptors stem from an adult in good health. The CDR3 runs from the conserved cysteine through the conserved F or W.

cdr3_length v_call cdr3_aa
16 TRBV19 CASSPTGTSNTGELFF
15 TRBV27 CASSIDRGIFSEQFF
15 TRBV7-7 CASSLDRGNTGELFF
13 TRBV30 CAWSLQHPGGYTF
13 TRBV19 CASSMPRQETQYF
17 TRBV28 CASSQRTGAYSNQPQHF
13 TRBV28 CASSLYGESPLHF
14 TRBV21-1 CASSIDLTNTEAFF
15 TRBV28 CASSFGPGRNQPQHF
14 TRBV30 CAWSLWPMNTEAFF
12 TRBV2 CASSEGGRGYTF
13 TRBV12-3/TRBV12-4 CASSLNRGETQYF
15 TRBV6-5 CASSYSGTGNSPLHF
17 TRBV10-3 CAILLSRGVGASYGYTF
14 TRBV3-1/TRBV3-2 CASSQRQGSGELFF
14 TRBV3-1/TRBV3-2 CASSHPGPYNEQFF
13 TRBV6-1 CASSEDGAYGYTF
18 TRBV5-4 CASGRWVAGGPGTGELFF
15 TRBV28 CASRQAGEPQETQYF
16 TRBV5-1 CASSPDSLASGNTIYF
15 TRBV7-9 CASSLPGDSNQPQHF
12 TRBV6-6 CASSSQFGELFF
15 TRBV7-2 CASSLDRPGVGTQYF
16 TRBV30 CAWSVNWPATNEKLFF
15 TRBV7-9 CASSSGVPSGLELFF
15 TRBV7-9 CASSLGTSEHNEQFF
18 TRBV19 CASSIGTLSATSTDTQYF
13 TRBV5-6 CASRFKGSGELFF
15 TRBV10-3 CAISGTSGGTNEQFF
13 TRBV10-2 CASSDWTNYGYTF
10 TRBV29-1 CSVEITEAFF
18 TRBV6-2/TRBV6-3 CASSSLTTPGLDQETQYF
18 TRBV3-1/TRBV3-2 CASSLKPILAGGGETQYF
13 TRBV19 CASSMQGDYGYTF
18 TRBV15 CATSTIPGQGAGDAEAFF
16 TRBV11-2 CASSPGGLDSNQPQHF
13 TRBV6-5 CASSYSGSDTQYF
16 TRBV7-2 CASSLGGTISYNEQFF
17 TRBV4-2 CASSRYRGVSYNSPLHF
15 TRBV19 CASSIGGLGNQPQHF
13 TRBV27 CASSFNRGYGYTF
13 TRBV6-5 CASSYHGQGGYTF
11 TRBV15 CATKRVETQYF
16 TRBV5-1 CASSMGQQGGTDTQYF
18 TRBV7-6 CASSLKLRTGGAYNEQFF
16 TRBV19 CASSIPGARGTDTQYF
15 TRBV7-6 CASSLSGHPTYGYTF
9 TRBV29-1 CSVDWGYTF
12 TRBV29-1 CSADGPNTEAFF
18 TRBV28 CASSLLAGAKIVGNTIYF
15 TRBV19 CASTHLFAANQPQHF
11 TRBV20-1 CSARWRAEAFF
16 TRBV11-1 CASSRGTSGKRNEQFF
16 TRBV6-2/TRBV6-3 CASSLSSIGSYNEQFF
11 TRBV6-6 CAARRDNEQFF
14 TRBV19 CASSMGQKNTEAFF
16 TRBV21-1 CASSNLQGVEGTEAFF
15 TRBV3-1/TRBV3-2 CASSQVSGSNQPQHF
16 TRBV28 CASSPTGTSGKNEQFF
15 TRBV2 CASSELGREGIGYTF